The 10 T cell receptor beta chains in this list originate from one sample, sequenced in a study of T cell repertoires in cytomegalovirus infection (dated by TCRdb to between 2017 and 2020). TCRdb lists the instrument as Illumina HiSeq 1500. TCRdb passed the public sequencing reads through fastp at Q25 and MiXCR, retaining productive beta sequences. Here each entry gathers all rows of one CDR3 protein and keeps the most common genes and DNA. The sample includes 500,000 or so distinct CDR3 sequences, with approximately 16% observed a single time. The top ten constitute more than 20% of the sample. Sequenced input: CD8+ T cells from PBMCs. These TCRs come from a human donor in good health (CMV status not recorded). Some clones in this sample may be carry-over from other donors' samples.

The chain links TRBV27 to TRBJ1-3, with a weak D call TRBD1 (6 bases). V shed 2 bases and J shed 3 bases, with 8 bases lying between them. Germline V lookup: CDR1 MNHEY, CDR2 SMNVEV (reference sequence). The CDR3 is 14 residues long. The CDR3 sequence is CASSLRGHGNTIYF. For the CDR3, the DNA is TGTGCCAGCAGTTTACGGGGGCATGGAAACACCATATATTTT.

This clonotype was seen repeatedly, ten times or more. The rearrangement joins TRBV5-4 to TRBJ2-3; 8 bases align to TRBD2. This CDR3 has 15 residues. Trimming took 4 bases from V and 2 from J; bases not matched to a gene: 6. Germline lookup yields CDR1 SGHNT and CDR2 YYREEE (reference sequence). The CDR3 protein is CASSNGLAYTDTQYF. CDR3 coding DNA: TGTGCCAGCAGCAACGGACTAGCTTACACAGATACGCAGTATTTT.

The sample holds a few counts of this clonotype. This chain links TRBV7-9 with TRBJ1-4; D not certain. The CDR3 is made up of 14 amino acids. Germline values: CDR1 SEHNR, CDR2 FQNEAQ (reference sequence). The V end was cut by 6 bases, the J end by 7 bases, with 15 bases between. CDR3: CASSPPREAEKLFF. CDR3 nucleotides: TGTGCCAGCAGTCCTCCGCGGGAGGCTGAAAAACTGTTTTTT. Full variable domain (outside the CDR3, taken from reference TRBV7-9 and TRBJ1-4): DTGVSQNPRHKITKRGQNVTFRCDPISEHNRLYWYRQTLGQGPEFLTYFQNEAQLEKSRLLSDRFSAERPKGSFSTLEIQRTEQGDSAMYLCASSPPREAEKLFFGSGTQLSVL.

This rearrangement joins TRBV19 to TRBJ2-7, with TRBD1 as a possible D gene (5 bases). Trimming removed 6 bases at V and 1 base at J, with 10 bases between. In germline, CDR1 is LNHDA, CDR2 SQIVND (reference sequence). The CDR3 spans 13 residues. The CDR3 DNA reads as TGTGCCAGTAGCAGGACAACGTCCTACGAGCAGTACTTC. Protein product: CASSRTTSYEQYF.

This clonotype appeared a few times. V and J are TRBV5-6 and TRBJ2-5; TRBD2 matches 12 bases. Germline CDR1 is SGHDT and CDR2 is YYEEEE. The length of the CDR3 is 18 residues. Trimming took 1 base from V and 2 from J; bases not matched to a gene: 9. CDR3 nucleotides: TGTGCCAGCAGCTTGTCGTCAGGGACTAGCGGGTTACAAGAGACCCAGTACTTC. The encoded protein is CASSLSSGTSGLQETQYF.

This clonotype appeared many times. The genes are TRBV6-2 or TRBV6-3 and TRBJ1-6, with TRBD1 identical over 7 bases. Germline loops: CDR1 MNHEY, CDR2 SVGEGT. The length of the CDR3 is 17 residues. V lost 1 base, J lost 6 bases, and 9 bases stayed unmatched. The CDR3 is CASSYFGRGNPNSPLHF. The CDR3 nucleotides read TGTGCCAGCAGTTACTTCGGCAGGGGGAACCCTAATTCACCCCTCCACTTT.

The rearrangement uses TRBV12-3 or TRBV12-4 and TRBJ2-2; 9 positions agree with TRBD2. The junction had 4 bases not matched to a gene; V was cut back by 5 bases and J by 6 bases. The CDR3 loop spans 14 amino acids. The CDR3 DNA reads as TGTGCCAGCAGTCTCGAGCGGGAGGCCGGGGAGCTGTTTTTT. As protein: CASSLEREAGELFF.

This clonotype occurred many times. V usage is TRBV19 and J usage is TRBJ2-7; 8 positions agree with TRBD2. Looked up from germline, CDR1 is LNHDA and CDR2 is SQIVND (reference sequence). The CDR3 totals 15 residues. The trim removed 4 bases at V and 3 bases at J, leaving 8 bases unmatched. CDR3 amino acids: CASSSGLAPLYEQYF. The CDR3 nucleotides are TGTGCCAGTAGTAGTGGACTAGCCCCCCTCTACGAGCAGTACTTC.

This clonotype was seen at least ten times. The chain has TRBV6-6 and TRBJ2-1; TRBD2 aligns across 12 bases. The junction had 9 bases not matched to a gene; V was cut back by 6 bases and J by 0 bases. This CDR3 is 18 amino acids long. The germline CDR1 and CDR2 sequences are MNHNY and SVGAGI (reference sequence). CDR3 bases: TGTGCCAGCAGCCTGGGACTAGCGGGCGCTAGCTCCTACAATGAGCAGTTCTTC. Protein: CASSLGLAGASSYNEQFF.

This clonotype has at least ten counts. In nucleotides, the CDR3 is TGTGCCAGCACTGACCGGGACAGGGGAGAGACCCAGTACTTC. Protein sequence: CASTDRDRGETQYF. This chain joins TRBV12-3 or TRBV12-4 and TRBJ2-5; 10 bases agree with TRBD1. The J segment lost 4 bases and the V segment lost 7 bases, leaving 6 bases of the junction unmatched. There are 14 residues in the CDR3.